This T cell receptor beta chain is drawn from a study of cytomegalovirus exposure and HLA in healthy donors. Study-wide points: An analysis done earlier found most TCR beta V segments productive about 87% or about 30% of the time. In a later analysis, CMV-associated beta chains were mostly HLA-associated, it appeared. It was reportedly the case that the classifier diagnosed cytomegalovirus status with high specificity and sensitivity.

J lost 9 bases, V lost 4 bases, and 5 bases had no gene match. CDR1 is SGHRS, CDR2 YFSETQ, per germline. CDR3 length equals 13 residues. The PCR ran on 60 Vbeta and 13 Jbeta primers. The method was immunoSEQ multiplex PCR; TCRdb's version includes in-frame clones alone and lacks a portion of them. The top ten hold roughly 2% of the sample, which has 90,000 to 110,000 clones, roughly 79% seen once. This clone was recorded only once. Its antigen remains unidentified. The sequenced sample consisted of PBMCs. V usage is TRBV5-1 and J usage is TRBJ2-1, with 9 bases that match TRBD2. The sequence came from a young woman in good health and CMV-seronegative. The DNA for the CDR3 is TGCGCCAGCAGCATTGGGACTAGCCTTGAGCAGTTCTTC. Translated, it gives CASSIGTSLEQFF.